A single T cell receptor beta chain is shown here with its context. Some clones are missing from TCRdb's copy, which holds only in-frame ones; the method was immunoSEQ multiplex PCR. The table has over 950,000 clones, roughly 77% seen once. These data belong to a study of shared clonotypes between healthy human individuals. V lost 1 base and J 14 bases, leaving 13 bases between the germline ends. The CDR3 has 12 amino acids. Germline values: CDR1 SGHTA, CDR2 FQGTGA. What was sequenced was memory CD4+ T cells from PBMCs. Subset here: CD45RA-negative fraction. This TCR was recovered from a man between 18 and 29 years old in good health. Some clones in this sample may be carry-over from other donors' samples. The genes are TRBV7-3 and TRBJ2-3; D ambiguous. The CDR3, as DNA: TGTGCCAGCAGCTTAAGCACACACGAGTTGTATTTT. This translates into CASSLSTHELYF. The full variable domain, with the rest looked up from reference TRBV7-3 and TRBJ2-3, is GAGVSQTPSNKVTEKGKYVELRCDPISGHTALYWYRQSLGQGPEFLIYFQGTGAADDSGLPNDRFFAVRPEGSVSTLKIQRTERGDSAVYLCASSLSTHELYFGPGTRLTVL.